The 14 T cell receptor beta chains given below trace back to one sample, sequenced in a study of blood T cells in healthy people across ages. Primers used in a second PCR of about 7 to 12 cycles were a sample-barcoded 5' primer and a J-beta primer mix. One entry per CDR3 protein, called by TCRdb with MiXCR from the 5' RACE reads. The sample consists of 850,000 to 1,100,000 distinct CDR3 sequences, approximately 38% of them appearing once. The sequenced material came from blood. The origin of the receptors is a man younger than 30 in good health.

This clonotype showed up just a few times. The V call is TRBV7-9, the J call TRBJ1-4; the D gene is possibly TRBD1 (6 bases). The V gene's germline CDR1 is SEHNR and CDR2 FQNEAQ (reference sequence). Trimming removed 5 bases at V and 6 bases at J, with 22 bases between. The CDR3 sequence is 17 residues long. CDR3 DNA sequence: TGTGCCAGCAGCCATTTCGCTGCCAGGGGTTCGGATGAAAAACTGTTTTTT. Its translation: CASSHFAARGSDEKLFF.

V gene TRBV30 combines with J gene TRBJ2-1; D not resolved. This CDR3 is 11 amino acids long. V lost 1 base and J 7 bases, leaving 5 bases between the germline ends. Germline CDR1 GTSNPN, CDR2 SVGIG (reference sequence). The CDR3 DNA follows: TGTGCCTGGAGTGGGGGTAATGAGCAGTTCTTC. This translates into CAWSGGNEQFF.

The chain links TRBV11-2 to TRBJ2-5; the D is unclear. V gave up 6 bases and J gave up 5 bases, with 10 bases separating them. Germline loops: CDR1 SGHAT, CDR2 FQNNGV. The CDR3 runs to 12 residues. CDR3 residues: CASSRRFETQYF. In nucleotides, the CDR3 is TGTGCCAGCAGTCGACGGTTTGAGACCCAGTACTTC.

V gene TRBV11-1 combines with J gene TRBJ2-5; tentative D call: TRBD2 (6 bases). The CDR3 consists of 16 residues. CDR1 and CDR2 from the germline V gene are SGHAT and FQDESV (reference sequence). The V end lost 0 bases, the J end lost 11 bases, and 22 bases lay between the germline ends. DNA of the CDR3: TGTGCCAGCAGCTTAGCTGACTCCGGGGGTGAGGATGAGCAGTACTTC. It is translated as CASSLADSGGEDEQYF.

A few counts support this clonotype. The rearrangement uses TRBV4-3 and TRBJ2-3, with TRBD2 matching 7 bases. Trimming removed 6 bases from V and 0 bases from J; junction bases left unmatched: 6. Germline V gene sequence: CDR1 LGHNA, CDR2 YSLEER. The CDR3 runs 15 residues. Written as DNA, the CDR3 is TGCGCCAGCAGTACCGGGGGGACCAGCACAGATACGCAGTATTTT. It translates to CASSTGGTSTDTQYF.

This clonotype was observed a handful of times. The V gene is TRBV20-1, the J gene TRBJ2-5; D not certain. CDR1 DFQATT and CDR2 SNEGSKA come from the germline V gene (reference sequence). Trimming cost V 3 bases and J 1 base, with 6 bases left between them. This CDR3 is 12 amino acids long. The CDR3 nucleotides read TGCAGTGCTAGTTTGATCCAAGAGACCCAGTACTTC. Protein: CSASLIQETQYF.

The genes are TRBV3-1 and TRBJ2-5; 12 bases agree with TRBD2. Germline CDR1 and CDR2: LGHDT and YNNKEL (reference sequence). V lost 4 bases, J lost 0 bases, and 6 bases stayed unmatched. The CDR3 contains 17 residues. This CDR3 reads CASSPQTSGGYQETQYF. The CDR3 nucleotides read TGTGCCAGCAGCCCTCAAACTAGCGGGGGGTACCAAGAGACCCAGTACTTC.

The chain employs TRBV6-2 or TRBV6-3 and TRBJ2-2, with D perhaps TRBD1 (6 bases). This CDR3 comprises 16 residues. V lost 6 bases and J 1 base, leaving 15 bases between the germline ends. CDR1 and CDR2 from the germline V gene are MNHEY and SVGEGT. The CDR3 sequence: CASSPHLQGNTGELFF. The CDR3 bases are TGTGCCAGCAGCCCTCACCTACAGGGGAACACCGGGGAGCTGTTTTTT.

The rearrangement joins TRBV20-1 to TRBJ2-7; no firm D call. The germline gives CDR1 DFQATT, CDR2 SNEGSKA (reference sequence). The CDR3 consists of 14 residues. Trimming took off 3 bases at V and 2 bases at J, with 14 bases between the two ends. CDR3 in DNA: TGCAGTGCTAGGTACAAGTCGTTTCCCTACGAGCAGTACTTC. Translating gives CSARYKSFPYEQYF.

This clonotype was detected a few times. V is TRBV5-1 and J is TRBJ2-3; D ambiguous. Germline V gives CDR1 SGHRS, CDR2 YFSETQ. V was pared by 6 bases and J by 3 bases, with 5 bases between. This CDR3 spans 11 amino acids. Written as DNA, the CDR3 is TGCGCCAGCAAGCAGACAGATACGCAGTATTTT. Its translation is CASKQTDTQYF.

CDR3 protein: CSASRDFEGGNEQFF. The CDR3 DNA reads TGCAGTGCTAGCCGGGACTTCGAGGGGGGGAATGAGCAGTTCTTC. This chain connects TRBV20-1 to TRBJ2-1, with D possibly matching TRBD2 (7 bases). Germline V gene sequence: CDR1 DFQATT, CDR2 SNEGSKA (reference sequence). The CDR3 spans 15 residues. The V end was cut by 3 bases, the J end by 7 bases, with 19 bases between.

The chain carries TRBV7-2 and TRBJ2-5, with 10 bases aligning to TRBD2. The J call is in doubt because the DNA end fits TRBJ2-4 better. The germline gives CDR1 SGHTA, CDR2 FQGNSA. This CDR3 comprises 17 residues. CDR3 loop: CASGLAGVGGTKNIQYF. For the CDR3, the DNA is TGTGCCAGCGGTCTAGCGGGAGTCGGTGGAACCAAAAACATTCAGTACTTC.

This clonotype has a handful of counts. The gene calls are TRBV7-2 and TRBJ2-1, with 8 positions matching TRBD1. V gave up 1 base and J gave up 7 bases; unmatched junction bases: 6. The germline gives CDR1 SGHTA, CDR2 FQGNSA. The CDR3 is made up of 15 amino acids. The CDR3 sequence is CASSLVTGGNNEQFF. The DNA of the CDR3 is TGTGCCAGCAGCTTAGTAACAGGGGGGAATAATGAGCAGTTCTTC.

This clonotype was picked up a small number of times. The chain uses TRBV4-1 and TRBJ1-6; 12 bases map to TRBD1. CDR3 length: 19 residues. CDR1 and CDR2 (germline): MGHRA, YSYEKL. V lost 1 base, J lost 8 bases, and 12 bases stayed unmatched. This CDR3 reads CASSQGRDRGRLSHSPLHF. The CDR3 nucleotides are TGCGCCAGCAGCCAAGGCCGGGACAGGGGGCGTCTCTCCCATTCACCCCTCCACTTT.